This is a list of T cell receptor beta chains from one sample in a study of T cells in localized non-small cell lung cancer. Assay used: immunoSEQ multiplex PCR; TCRdb lists only in-frame clones, some missing. Among around 29,000 clones, over 65% were seen once, and the ten largest hold approximately 35%. Specimen: peripheral blood, collected before any cancer treatment. These receptors came from a male donor older than 55 with stage II squamous cell lung carcinoma. Each CDR3 is given with its conserved first and last residue. The D gene is left open where the match is weak.

d_call j_call v_call cdr3_aa
- TRBJ2-7 TRBV2 CASSPQGYEQYF
- TRBJ2-7 TRBV13 CASSLAGQDEQYF
TRBD1 TRBJ1-1 TRBV18 CASSPIDRASNTEAFF
TRBD2 TRBJ2-2 TRBV7-9 CASSQTSGDPTGELFF
- TRBJ1-1 TRBV6-6 CASSYGSAEAFF
TRBD2 TRBJ2-2 TRBV10-2 CASTPSGRAGELFF
- TRBJ2-2 TRBV5-1 CASSLASRETGELFF
- TRBJ1-1 TRBV7-9 CASSLDSNTEAFF
- TRBJ2-3 TRBV14 CASSPGAYTDTQYF
TRBD1 TRBJ2-2 TRBV5-1 CATRQGVNTGELFF
TRBD2 TRBJ2-1 TRBV11-3 CASSPRGGESSYNEQFF
- TRBJ1-3 TRBV7-8 CASSSGPGVIYTIYF
- TRBJ1-6 TRBV19 CASSIAAGENSPLHF
- TRBJ2-5 TRBV18 CASSSNRGGETQYF
TRBD2 TRBJ2-1 TRBV5-6 CASKAYSGRAIYEQFF
- TRBJ2-7 TRBV29-1 CSVVITGQQYF
- TRBJ2-2 TRBV6-5 CASSYFLGELFF
TRBD1 TRBJ2-1 TRBV4-1 CASSQEGAGQGLDEQFF
- TRBJ2-2 TRBV11-3 CASSLDEPTGELFF
TRBD1 TRBJ1-5 TRBV6-1 CASSGGGQGGTGQPQHF
TRBD2 TRBJ2-7 TRBV15 CATRRLADDEQYF
- TRBJ1-1 TRBV7-6 CASSLEQNTEAFF
TRBD1 TRBJ2-7 TRBV13 CASSLGQGTYEQYF
TRBD1 TRBJ2-7 TRBV7-9 CASRAGTGGSYEQYF
- TRBJ2-2 TRBV7-9 CASSLAGASTGELFF
- TRBJ2-3 TRBV29-1 CSVGEGWTDAQYF